Listed here are 18 T cell receptor beta chains from one sample, sequenced in a study of CXCR3-negative and CXCR3-positive naive CD8 T cells. Study-wide results and limits: The TRB CDR3s that CXCR3-positive naive cells carried were more hydrophobic than those of CXCR3-negative naive cells.

Their cognate antigens are unknown. The method, 5' RACE with UMI labels, was used to prepare the TRB cDNA libraries. One entry per CDR3 protein, without DNA, is what TCRdb gives after re-calling the 5' RACE reads. This sample's clone table lists over 150,000 distinct CDR3 sequences. Specimen: naive CXCR3+ CD8+ T cells from blood. Subset noted: CD45RO-CCR7+CD27+CD95- naive CD8+ T cells expressing CXCR3 (TNR3+). The source of these receptors is a human donor in good health. Some clones in this sample may be carry-over from other donors' samples.

The chain carries TRBV21-1 and TRBJ2-4; the D call of TRBD2 rests on TCRdb alone, since no DNA is present to check it. TRBV21-1 is a pseudogene locus. The CDR3 spans 17 residues. The CDR3 region is CASGRGETSVFKNIQYF.

The chain carries TRBV12-3 or TRBV12-4 and TRBJ2-7; as DNA is missing, the TRBD1 call by TCRdb cannot be tested. The CDR3 consists of 15 residues. The chain's CDR3 is CASSPVPGLSYEQYF.

The chain is built from TRBV7-3 and TRBJ2-1; checking the TCRdb D call of TRBD1 is not possible without DNA. Germline CDR1 is SGHTA and CDR2 is FQGTGA. The CDR3 spans 13 residues. The CDR3 here is CASSSGFSYEQFF.

The chain employs TRBV5-1 and TRBJ2-1; the D gene TCRdb calls, TRBD1, cannot be checked with no DNA. Germline CDR1 SGHRS, CDR2 YFSETQ. This CDR3 comprises 19 residues. The CDR3 loop is CASSQSRDTPPSSYNEQFF.

CDR3 residues: CASNTGTGAGLHDEQYF. The gene calls are TRBV28 and TRBJ2-7; TCRdb's D gene call, TRBD1, goes unchecked for lack of DNA. The V gene's germline CDR1 is MDHEN and CDR2 SYDVKM. This CDR3 region has 17 residues.

The rearrangement links TRBV14 to TRBJ2-7; TCRdb designates TRBD1, a call that cannot be tested without DNA. Germline V lookup: CDR1 SGHDN, CDR2 FVKESK. The CDR3 runs 15 residues. The CDR3 sequence: CASSPAGTGDYEQYF. Variable domain in full (rest from reference TRBV14 and TRBJ2-7): EAGVTQFPSHSVIEKGQTVTLRCDPISGHDNLYWYRRVMGKEIKFLLHFVKESKQDESGMPNNRFLAERTGGTYSTLKVQPAELEDSGVYFCASSPAGTGDYEQYFGPGTRLTVT.

The chain recombines TRBV12-3 or TRBV12-4 with TRBJ2-1; checking the TCRdb D call of TRBD1 is not possible without DNA. The CDR3 totals 15 residues. The CDR3 reads CASSYSGSGAGEQFF.

V gene TRBV4-3 combines with J gene TRBJ2-2. The germline V gene has CDR1 LGHNA and CDR2 YSLEER. This CDR3 is built from 16 residues. CDR3 sequence: CACSQDATANTGELFF.

The V and J genes are TRBV4-1 and TRBJ1-5. Germline CDR1 reads MGHRA; CDR2 reads YSYEKL. There are 15 residues in the CDR3. The CDR3: CASSHSWRDGQPQHF.

The chain couples TRBV29-1 to TRBJ1-1; absent DNA, TCRdb's TRBD1 call cannot be checked. Germline values: CDR1 SQVTM, CDR2 ANQGSEA. The CDR3 spans 14 residues. CDR3: CSVEEGVVGTEAFF.

The rearrangement joins TRBV7-9 to TRBJ1-2; TCRdb picks TRBD1, but there is no DNA to check that call. CDR3 length: 13 amino acids. The V gene's germline CDR1 is SEHNR and CDR2 FQNEAQ (reference sequence). CDR3 sequence reads: CASSSGQRYGYTF. The full variable domain, with the rest looked up from reference TRBV7-9 and TRBJ1-2, is DTGVSQNPRHKITKRGQNVTFRCDPISEHNRLYWYRQTLGQGPEFLTYFQNEAQLEKSRLLSDRFSAERPKGSFSTLEIQRTEQGDSAMYLCASSSGQRYGYTFGSGTRLTVV.

This chain links TRBV12-2 with TRBJ1-1; the D call from TCRdb, TRBD1, cannot be confirmed without DNA. TRBV12-2 is termed a pseudogene. This CDR3 spans 14 amino acids. CDR3 loop: CASRHLGANTEAFF.

The chain combines TRBV13 with TRBJ2-7. CDR1 is PRHDT, CDR2 FYEKMQ, per germline (reference sequence). This CDR3 region has 15 residues. The CDR3 sequence: CASSQGLAATYEQYF.

V gene TRBV6-6 combines with J gene TRBJ2-3; the D gene TCRdb calls, TRBD2, cannot be checked with no DNA. CDR1 is MNHNY, CDR2 SVGAGI, per germline (reference sequence). CDR3 length: 17 amino acids. CDR3 amino acids: CASSYSNLAENTDTQYF.

The V call is TRBV7-2, the J call TRBJ2-1. CDR1 and CDR2 (germline): SGHTA, FQGNSA. The CDR3 consists of 12 residues. This CDR3 reads CASSRRPNEQFF.

The chain combines TRBV28 with TRBJ1-3; TCRdb calls TRBD1, which cannot be checked without DNA. The CDR3 is made up of 16 amino acids. From germline, CDR1 is MDHEN and CDR2 SYDVKM. The CDR3 region is CASSLSGTGVGNTIYF.

The rearrangement joins TRBV7-2 to TRBJ2-3; TCRdb names TRBD1, which stays unverified in the absence of DNA. Germline values: CDR1 SGHTA, CDR2 FQGNSA. CDR3 length: 14 amino acids. CDR3 in amino acids: CASSFSGGADTQYF.

This chain's CDR3 is CASSVDPGRSYEQYF. The gene calls are TRBV9 and TRBJ2-7; without DNA, the TCRdb call of TRBD1 cannot be checked. Looked up from germline, CDR1 is SGDLS and CDR2 is YYNGEE. The CDR3 contains 15 residues.